This T cell receptor beta chain was captured in a study of immune heterogeneity within non-small cell lung tumors. The authors amplified TCR beta CDR3 by multiplex PCR with 32 V and 13 J primers. Each CDR3 protein gets one entry after TCRdb re-called the multiplex PCR reads with MiXCR. Of 2,000 to 3,000 distinct CDR3 sequences listed, around a quarter were seen once; the top ten hold approximately 30%. Broader study findings: Identical dominant CDR3 beta clonotypes showed recurrence across tumor sites within a patient, and site-unique high-frequency clones were also present.

This clonotype is categorized as large. The antigen is unknown. Template came from bulk tumor genomic DNA, at roughly 610 ng per sample. Biopsies, several per primary tumor and spaced far apart, were collected during surgery. Untreated, newly diagnosed non-small cell lung cancer patients underwent curative surgery. Study donors were patients with a new diagnosis of non-small cell lung cancer who underwent surgery with curative intent. The germline V gene has CDR1 MDHEN and CDR2 SYDVKM. V was clipped by 5 bases and J by 4 bases, with 12 bases between them. The CDR3 consists of 14 residues. Sequencing was carried out using lung tumor tissue. This sequence was found in a man aged 45-65 years with non-small cell lung cancer. V and J are TRBV28 and TRBJ2-1; no reliable D call. The CDR3 nucleotides read TGTGCCAGCAGTCCCGTCCCCGGGTACAATGAGCAGTTCTTC. Protein product: CASSPVPGYNEQFF.